This TCR beta chain was identified during a study of T-cell memory formation after mild COVID-19. General study findings and limits: For contracting clones, CD4+ ones sat mainly in CM and EM, CD8+ in EMRA. Clones that shrank (day 15 to 85) were balanced CD4/CD8, whereas later expanders leaned CD4+. The second-wave clones peaking on day 37 were not confirmed as SARS-CoV-2-specific.

This clonotype was seen only a few times. Its matching antigen is unknown. From 5'RACE with constant-segment primers came TCR alpha and TCR beta cDNA libraries that carried sample barcodes and UMIs. TCRdb called the 5' RACE reads again in MiXCR, with one record for every CDR3 protein. The sample includes roughly 450,000 distinct CDR3 sequences, about a sixth of them seen just once. Germline V lookup: CDR1 LGHNA, CDR2 YSLEER. After removal of 4 bases from V and 8 bases from J, the junction contained 10 bases not matched to a gene. This CDR3 is 16 amino acids long. The V gene is TRBV4-3, the J gene TRBJ2-2, with 10 bases matching TRBD1. Sequencing was done on a sample of PBMCs or a T cell subset sorted from them (not recorded which). This sequence was found in a man younger than 35 who had mild COVID-19 (a few samples of this study predate the infection). Cell type and time point are not known. This CDR3 reads CASSRGQGTPGGELFF. CDR3 DNA sequence: TGCGCCAGCAGCCGGGGACAGGGGACCCCAGGGGGGGAGCTGTTTTTT.